The next 12 T cell receptor beta chains were all read from a single sample in a study of blood T cell repertoires in COVID-19. Here immunoSEQ multiplex PCR was the method, and the copy in TCRdb shows in-frame clones only, minus some. The data contain around 25,000 clones, about 90% of them singletons. The sequencing sample was made of peripheral blood. Every receptor here comes from a woman aged 60-75 years with active COVID-19.

The CDR3 DNA sequence: TGTGCCAGCTCACCACCGGGGGACAGGGGGTTCCAGTACTTC. It translates to CASSPPGDRGFQYF. The chain uses TRBV18 and TRBJ2-5; 11 bases are shared with TRBD1. The length of the CDR3 is 14 residues. CDR1 and CDR2 from the germline V gene are KGHSH and LQKENI. The V and J ends lost 0 bases and 10 bases, in that order; junction bases with no gene match: 4.

The chain is built from TRBV13 and TRBJ1-6; 9 nucleotides align to TRBD1. The V and J ends lost 1 base and 13 bases, in that order; junction bases with no gene match: 17. The CDR3 loop spans 18 amino acids. CDR1 and CDR2 (germline): PRHDT, FYEKMQ (reference sequence). This CDR3 reads CASSLDPGRQGEHVPLHF. Written as DNA, the CDR3 is TGTGCCAGCAGCTTAGATCCCGGTAGACAGGGGGAACATGTGCCCCTCCACTTT.

The chain employs TRBV11-2 and TRBJ2-7; a possible D gene is TRBD1 (6 bases). CDR1 and CDR2 from the germline V gene are SGHAT and FQNNGV. This CDR3 contains 14 residues. Trimming removed 3 bases at V and 1 base at J, with 10 bases between. In DNA, the CDR3 is TGTGCCAGCAGCTTCACAGGGTCGTCCTACGAGCAGTACTTC. Translating it yields CASSFTGSSYEQYF.

The chain joins TRBV9 to TRBJ1-2; 10 nucleotides align to TRBD1. Trimming cost V 0 bases and J 1 base; bases outside gene matches: 0. Germline-derived CDR1 and CDR2 are SGDLS and YYNGEE. The CDR3 sequence is 15 residues long. The CDR3 here is CASSVGDRGNYGYTF. Here the CDR3 DNA reads TGTGCCAGCAGCGTAGGGGACAGGGGTAACTATGGCTACACCTTC.

The chain uses TRBV6-2 or TRBV6-3 and TRBJ1-2, with unresolved D. V was trimmed by 0 bases and J by 12 bases, leaving 11 bases between them. Germline CDR1 and CDR2: MNHEY and SVGEGT. The CDR3 runs to 12 residues. The CDR3 loop is CASSYSGRADTF. CDR3 DNA: TGTGCCAGCAGTTACTCTGGGCGGGCCGACACCTTC.

This CDR3 is CASSPGRPDTQYF. DNA for the CDR3: TGTGCCAGCTCACCAGGGAGACCAGATACGCAGTATTTT. V gene TRBV18 combines with J gene TRBJ2-3; D possibly corresponds to TRBD2 (5 bases). V was trimmed by 2 bases and J by 4 bases, leaving 7 bases between them. Germline loops: CDR1 KGHSH, CDR2 LQKENI. CDR3 length: 13 residues.

V usage is TRBV3-1 (or the pseudogene TRBV3-2) and J usage is TRBJ2-1; the match to TRBD2 covers 8 bases. The CDR3 length is 14 residues. Unmatched junction bases numbered 9, after V lost 8 bases and J lost 6 bases. Looked up from germline, CDR1 is LGHDT and CDR2 is YNNKEL (reference sequence). The CDR3 region is CASSKRENSNEQFF. The CDR3 DNA reads as TGTGCCAGCTCCAAGCGGGAGAACAGCAATGAGCAGTTCTTC.

V is TRBV12-3 or TRBV12-4 and J is TRBJ2-5; D might be TRBD2 (5 bases). V was cut by 4 bases and J by 3 bases, with 6 bases left in between. This CDR3 has 12 amino acids. CDR3 sequence: CASSSGKETQYF. CDR3 coding DNA: TGTGCCAGCAGTTCGGGGAAAGAGACCCAGTACTTC.

J is TRBJ1-1 and V is TRBV7-2; TRBD1 agrees at 7 bases. Per germline, CDR1 SGHTA and CDR2 FQGNSA. V lost 1 base and J lost 3; bases outside the gene matches: 8. This CDR3 has 16 residues. CDR3: CASSLGPGGIYTEAFF. DNA of the CDR3: TGTGCCAGCAGCTTAGGGCCAGGGGGGATCTACACTGAAGCTTTCTTT.

The chain uses TRBV7-9 and TRBJ2-1, with 7 nucleotides matching TRBD2. This CDR3 has 14 amino acids. Germline assignment: CDR1 SEHNR and CDR2 FQNEAQ (reference sequence). V was clipped by 1 base and J by 7 bases; unmatched bases: 4. The CDR3: CASSLEGLPNEQFF. DNA of the CDR3: TGTGCCAGCAGCTTAGAGGGACTACCGAATGAGCAGTTCTTC. Based on the CDR3 plus reference TRBV7-9 and TRBJ2-1, the full variable domain is DTGVSQNPRHKITKRGQNVTFRCDPISEHNRLYWYRQTLGQGPEFLTYFQNEAQLEKSRLLSDRFSAERPKGSFSTLEIQRTEQGDSAMYLCASSLEGLPNEQFFGPGTRLTVL.

This rearrangement joins TRBV9 to TRBJ2-3; D possibly corresponds to TRBD2 (5 bases). V dropped 0 bases and J dropped 1 base, with 6 bases sitting between them. CDR1 is SGDLS, CDR2 YYNGEE, per germline. The CDR3 has 14 residues. CDR3 nucleotides: TGTGCCAGCAGCGTAGGGCGGGGCACAGATACGCAGTATTTT. Protein: CASSVGRGTDTQYF.

The rearrangement uses TRBV7-2 and TRBJ2-3, with D unresolved. V was cut by 7 bases and J by 2 bases, with 7 bases left in between. The CDR3 extends over 12 amino acids. In germline, CDR1 is SGHTA, CDR2 FQGNSA. The CDR3 protein is CASTQFTDTQYF. The CDR3 nucleotides are TGTGCCAGCACCCAATTCACAGATACGCAGTATTTT.